These T cell receptor beta chains were read from a single sample in a study of blood T cell repertoires in COVID-19. Only in-frame clones appear in the TCRdb table, and some are missing; sequencing was by immunoSEQ multiplex PCR. The sample gives 40,000 to 50,000 clones, 90% of which show up once; 3.5% to 4% is in the top ten. Sequencing was performed on peripheral blood. These receptors all come from a human donor in a cohort sampled during active COVID-19. Each CDR3 is given with its conserved first and last residue. A D gene is named only where the DNA matches it firmly. Clone sizes are given selectively: once, few, many, or a class where the clone is expanded.

.	TRBV5-1	TRBJ2-5	.	TGCGCCAGCAGCTTGGTTCAGGGGACCCCCCAAGAGACCCAGTACTTC	CASSLVQGTPQETQYF
.	TRBV7-7	TRBJ2-5	TRBD2	TGTGCTAGCAGCAACCCGGGACTAGCGGACCATCAAGAGACCCAGTACTTC	CASSNPGLADHQETQYF
.	TRBV12-3/TRBV12-4	TRBJ1-1	TRBD1	TGTGCCAGCAGTTCCACAGGGGACACTGAAGCTTTCTTT	CASSSTGDTEAFF
once	TRBV7-8	TRBJ2-5	TRBD2	TGTGCCAGCAGCCTCGGAGCGGGAAAGGAGACCCAGTACTTC	CASSLGAGKETQYF
.	TRBV19	TRBJ2-7	.	TGTGCCAGTAGTATAGTTGAGGGAAACGAGCAGTACTTC	CASSIVEGNEQYF
.	TRBV7-9	TRBJ2-5	TRBD2	TGTGCCAGCAGCTTACCTCAGGTTCTAGCGGGAGAGACCCAGTACTTC	CASSLPQVLAGETQYF
.	TRBV7-9	TRBJ1-1	.	TGTGCCAGCAGCCCCCACAGGGAGCATTGGGCTTTCTTT	CASSPHREHWAFF
.	TRBV14	TRBJ2-5	.	TGTGCCAGCGCTGCTAGCCAGGAGACCCAGTACTTC	CASAASQETQYF
.	TRBV7-9	TRBJ2-7	TRBD1	TGTGCCAGCAGCGCAACAGGGGCAGCCAGGTACGAGCAGTACTTC	CASSATGAARYEQYF
.	TRBV11-3	TRBJ2-5	.	TGTGCCAGCAGCTTAGTGGGAGGCCAAGAGACCCAGTACTTC	CASSLVGGQETQYF
.	TRBV11-3	TRBJ1-6	.	TGTGCCAGCAGCCGAGCCCCGGGGGCCTATAATTCACCCCTCCACTTT	CASSRAPGAYNSPLHF
.	TRBV18	TRBJ2-7	TRBD2	TGTGCCAGCTCGCGAGGGACTAGCGACTCCTACGAGCAGTACTTC	CASSRGTSDSYEQYF
.	TRBV5-4	TRBJ2-7	.	TGTGCCAGCAGCTCCCGGGACACCTACGAGCAGTACTTC	CASSSRDTYEQYF
once	TRBV28	TRBJ1-1	TRBD1	TGTGCCAGCAGTTCCTACAGGGGCTGGACTGAAGCTTTCTTT	CASSSYRGWTEAFF
.	TRBV4-1	TRBJ1-3	.	TGCGCCAGCAGCCAAGTCAGAAACTCTGGAAACACCATATATTTT	CASSQVRNSGNTIYF
.	TRBV11-2	TRBJ1-1	.	TGTGCCAGCAGCTTAGGTTCGACAGTGAACACTGAAGCTTTCTTT	CASSLGSTVNTEAFF
.	TRBV6-1	TRBJ2-1	.	TGTGCCAGCAGTGAACGAGACAACAATGAGCAGTTCTTC	CASSERDNNEQFF
.	TRBV7-9	TRBJ2-7	.	TGTGCCAGCAGCCCCACATCAACCGACGAGCAGTACTTC	CASSPTSTDEQYF
.	TRBV19	TRBJ2-1	TRBD2	TGTGCCAGTAGTATCGATGCGGGAGGGCTCGTCAATGAGCAGTTCTTC	CASSIDAGGLVNEQFF
.	TRBV13	TRBJ1-1	.	TGTGCCAGCAGCTTAGGCTTCACAGGGAGCACTGAAGCTTTCTTT	CASSLGFTGSTEAFF
few	TRBV9	TRBJ2-1	TRBD2	TGTGCCAGCAGCGTAGGGGGGTTAGCGGGAGGGCCGCCCGACCAGTTCTTC	CASSVGGLAGGPPDQFF
.	TRBV5-1	TRBJ2-7	TRBD1	TGCGCCAGCAGCGCGGACAGGGAGCAGGGCGAGCAGTACTTC	CASSADREQGEQYF
once	TRBV19	TRBJ2-7	.	TGTGCCAGTAGTACCACACCTTCCGGGTCGTCATACGAGCAGTACTTC	CASSTTPSGSSYEQYF
.	TRBV7-6	TRBJ2-3	TRBD2	TGTGCCAGCAGCTTACTGGGTACCGGGGGGGCACTTTCTAGCACAGATACGCAGTATTTT	CASSLLGTGGALSSTDTQYF
.	TRBV28	TRBJ2-3	TRBD1	TGTGCCAGCAGTCGGACAGGGGAGGCAGATACGCAGTATTTT	CASSRTGEADTQYF
.	TRBV20-1	TRBJ2-5	.	TGCAGTGCGAGGGAAGGGACCCAGTACTTC	CSAREGTQYF